This T cell receptor (beta chain) was sequenced for a study of blood T cell repertoires in COVID-19. The overall study: Both acute and convalescent COVID-19 samples were obtained from the United States, Italy and Spain. From T cells, B-cell-depleted T cells, or PBMCs came the material, which was cDNA or gDNA.

This clone occurred a few times. V trimming: 9 bases; J trimming: 8 bases; junction bases outside the gene matches: 6. Germline CDR1 and CDR2: SEHNR and FQNEAQ (reference sequence). The CDR3 runs to 11 residues. Here immunoSEQ multiplex PCR was the method, and the copy in TCRdb shows in-frame clones only, minus some. The profile shows 95,000 or so clones, 86% of them singletons. The chain uses TRBV7-9 and TRBJ1-2; TRBD1 agrees at 7 bases. Material for sequencing was peripheral blood. The source of this sequence is an elderly man with active or convalescent COVID-19. The DNA for the CDR3 is TGTGCCAGAGAGGGGGCTGAAGGCTACACCTTC. As protein: CAREGAEGYTF.